These 14 T cell receptor beta chains originate from one sample sequenced in a study of cytomegalovirus exposure and HLA in healthy donors. Researchers ran the PCR with 60 Vbeta and 13 Jbeta primers. Repertoires were generated with immunoSEQ multiplex PCR, while TCRdb's copy carries only in-frame clones and drops some. Here the sample spans approximately 170,000 clones, about 76% being singletons. Sequenced: PBMCs. The receptors stem from a woman under 30 in good health and CMV-seropositive.

In its sample, this clone was seen a few times. CDR3: CASSWRGRHYGYTF. CDR3 nucleotides: TGTGCCAGCAGCTGGAGGGGGCGGCACTATGGCTACACCTTC. The J gene is TRBJ1-2, the V gene TRBV11-2; TRBD1 matches at 7 bases. The germline V gene encodes CDR1 SGHAT and CDR2 FQNNGV. The CDR3 totals 14 residues. With V trimmed by 4 bases and J by 3 bases, 5 bases remained unmatched. The full variable domain, completed using reference TRBV11-2 and TRBJ1-2, is EAGVAQSPRYKIIEKRQSVAFWCNPISGHATLYWYQQILGQGPKLLIQFQNNGVVDDSQLPKDRFSAERLKGVDSTLKIQPAKLEDSAVYLCASSWRGRHYGYTFGSGTRLTVV.

The J gene is TRBJ2-7, the V gene TRBV4-3; D remains unclear. V was shortened by 3 bases and J by 2 bases, with 11 bases between the two germline ends. The V gene's germline CDR1 is LGHNA and CDR2 YSLEER. This CDR3 is 14 amino acids long. CDR3 sequence (DNA): TGCGCCAGCAGCCATCAGGCAGGTCCCTACGAGCAGTACTTC. This sequence encodes CASSHQAGPYEQYF.

The chain combines TRBV6-1 with TRBJ1-3; TRBD1 might be the D (6 bases). There are 15 residues in the CDR3. Trimming took off 3 bases at V and 4 bases at J, with 13 bases between the two ends. CDR1 and CDR2 from the germline V gene are MNHNS and SASEGT. The CDR3 is CASSDSGEGGNTIYF. DNA of the CDR3: TGTGCCAGCAGTGATTCAGGGGAAGGCGGAAACACCATATATTTT.

The J gene is TRBJ1-4, the V gene TRBV30; D is possibly TRBD1 (5 bases). The V end was cut by 2 bases, the J end by 4 bases, with 11 bases between. In germline, CDR1 is GTSNPN, CDR2 SVGIG (reference sequence). The CDR3 runs to 14 residues. In DNA form, the CDR3 reads TGTGCCTGGAGTATAGGGGTAGATAATGAAAAACTGTTTTTT. Its protein is CAWSIGVDNEKLFF. Full variable domain (rest looked up from reference TRBV30 and TRBJ1-4): SQTIHQWPATLVQPVGSPLSLECTVEGTSNPNLYWYRQAAGRGLQLLFYSVGIGQISSEVPQNLSASRPQDRQFILSSKKLLLSDSGFYLCAWSIGVDNEKLFFGSGTQLSVL.

The V gene is TRBV18, the J gene TRBJ1-1, with D perhaps TRBD1 (6 bases). Germline assignment: CDR1 KGHSH and CDR2 LQKENI. Trimming stripped 3 bases from V and 1 base from J, with 9 bases between. CDR3 size: 14 residues. CDR3: CASSPPGQNTEAFF. The CDR3 DNA is TGTGCCAGCTCACCGCCGGGACAGAACACTGAAGCTTTCTTT.

This chain links TRBV19 with TRBJ2-1; possible D gene TRBD2, 6 bases. V gave up 0 bases and J gave up 4 bases, with 19 bases separating them. The CDR3 consists of 18 residues. Per the germline V gene, CDR1 is LNHDA and CDR2 is SQIVND (reference sequence). CDR3: CASSIDPGGVTYYNEQFF. DNA of the CDR3: TGTGCCAGTAGTATAGATCCTGGCGGGGTTACCTATTACAATGAGCAGTTCTTC.

The chain couples TRBV7-9 to TRBJ1-2; perhaps TRBD1 as D (6 bases). Germline V gene lookup returns CDR1 SEHNR and CDR2 FQNEAQ (reference sequence). The CDR3 length is 16 residues. V was pared by 1 base and J by 2 bases, with 14 bases between. In DNA form, the CDR3 reads TGTGCCAGCAGCTTAGTTACAGGGACGGAAAACTATGGCTACACCTTC. Translation gives CASSLVTGTENYGYTF.

The rearrangement joins TRBV18 to TRBJ1-4; TRBD1 is a possible D gene (6 bases). Germline V gene sequence: CDR1 KGHSH, CDR2 LQKENI. The CDR3 length is 16 residues. The germline V and J ends were trimmed by 5 bases and 1 base, with 14 bases remaining between them. CDR3 coding DNA: TGTGCCAGCTCATATGGGACACCCGGAACTAATGAAAAACTGTTTTTT. Residues: CASSYGTPGTNEKLFF. Full variable domain (remainder filled in from reference TRBV18 and TRBJ1-4): NAGVMQNPRHLVRRRGQEARLRCSPMKGHSHVYWYRQLPEEGLKFMVYLQKENIIDESGMPKERFSAEFPKEGPSILRIQQVVRGDSAAYFCASSYGTPGTNEKLFFGSGTQLSVL.

The rearrangement joins TRBV7-6 to TRBJ2-3; 7 bases match TRBD2. The V segment lost 4 bases and the J segment 5 bases; nucleotides outside the gene matches: 6. CDR3 size: 14 residues. Germline values: CDR1 SGHVS, CDR2 FNYEAQ. This chain's CDR3 is CASSSSPSGDTQYF. CDR3 coding DNA: TGTGCCAGCAGCTCCAGTCCTAGCGGAGATACGCAGTATTTT.

This clone occurred once. The chain links TRBV28 to TRBJ1-1; 7 bases line up with TRBD1. The ends lost 5 bases at V and 6 bases at J; junction bases unmatched: 6. Germline V lookup: CDR1 MDHEN, CDR2 SYDVKM. The CDR3 contains 13 residues. CDR3 in amino acids: CASSPSGTAEAFF. CDR3 coding DNA: TGTGCCAGCAGTCCATCCGGGACAGCTGAAGCTTTCTTT.

The rearrangement links TRBV28 to TRBJ2-1; 7 bases fit TRBD1. This CDR3 region has 14 residues. Germline V gives CDR1 MDHEN, CDR2 SYDVKM. V lost 4 bases to trimming and J lost 5 bases; unmatched junction nucleotides: 5. The CDR3 region is CASSSPDRNNEQFF. CDR3 in DNA: TGTGCCAGCAGTTCCCCGGACAGGAACAATGAGCAGTTCTTC.

The chain uses TRBV27 and TRBJ2-5; 7 bases map to TRBD1. The CDR3 spans 15 residues. V dropped 8 bases and J dropped 7; count of bases not matched to a gene: 16. CDR1 MNHEY and CDR2 SMNVEV come from the germline V gene (reference sequence). The CDR3, as DNA: TGTGCCAGCGGCCCGGGACAGCCACCCTCGAGGACCCAGTACTTC. Translating it yields CASGPGQPPSRTQYF.

V and J are TRBV9 and TRBJ2-7; D is perhaps TRBD2 (6 bases). CDR1 SGDLS and CDR2 YYNGEE come from the germline V gene. The CDR3 runs to 15 residues. With 0 bases removed from V and 0 bases from J, the gap between germline ends came to 10 bases. CDR3 sequence reads: CASSVDGGSSYEQYF. The CDR3 DNA sequence: TGTGCCAGCAGCGTAGACGGGGGAAGCTCCTACGAGCAGTACTTC.

The gene calls are TRBV5-1 and TRBJ1-1, with TRBD1 identical over 7 bases. The CDR3 is 15 residues long. J gave up 1 base and V 5 bases, and 8 bases lay outside the gene matches. CDR1 is SGHRS, CDR2 YFSETQ, per germline. The CDR3 is CASRQIQGTNTEAFF. The CDR3, as DNA: TGCGCCAGCAGACAGATACAGGGGACGAACACTGAAGCTTTCTTT. Using reference TRBV5-1 and TRBJ1-1 for the parts outside the CDR3, the full variable domain is KAGVTQTPRYLIKTRGQQVTLSCSPISGHRSVSWYQQTPGQGLQFLFEYFSETQRNKGNFPGRFSGRQFSNSRSEMNVSTLELGDSALYLCASRQIQGTNTEAFFGQGTRLTVV.